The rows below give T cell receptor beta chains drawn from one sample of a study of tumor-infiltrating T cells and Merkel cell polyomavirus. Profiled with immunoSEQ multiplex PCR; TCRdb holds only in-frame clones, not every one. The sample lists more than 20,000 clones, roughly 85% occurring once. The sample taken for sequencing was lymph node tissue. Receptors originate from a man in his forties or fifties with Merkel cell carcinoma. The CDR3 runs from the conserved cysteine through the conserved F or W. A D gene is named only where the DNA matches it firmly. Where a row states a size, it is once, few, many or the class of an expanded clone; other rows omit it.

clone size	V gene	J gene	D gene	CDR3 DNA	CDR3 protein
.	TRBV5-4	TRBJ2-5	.	TGTGCCAGCAGCCGAGGACAGCAGAAAGAGACCCAGTACTTC	CASSRGQQKETQYF
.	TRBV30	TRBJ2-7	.	TGTGCCTGGAGAGGGGTCGGAAATCCCTACGAGCAGTACTTC	CAWRGVGNPYEQYF
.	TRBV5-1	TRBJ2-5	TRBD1	TGCGCCAGCAGCTCGGGACAGGGCGAGACCCAGTACTTC	CASSSGQGETQYF
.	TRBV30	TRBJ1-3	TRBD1	TGTGCCCAGAGATGGGGGACAGGGGGTCGTTCTGGAAACACCATATATTTT	CAQRWGTGGRSGNTIYF
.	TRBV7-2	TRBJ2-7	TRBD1	TGTGCCAGCAGCGCACGGGACAGAGTTCTTTTTGGGTTGAACGAGCAGTACTTC	CASSARDRVLFGLNEQYF
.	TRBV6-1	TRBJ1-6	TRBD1	TGTGCCAGCAGCCGGGACAGGGCTTCACCCCTCCACTTT	CASSRDRASPLHF
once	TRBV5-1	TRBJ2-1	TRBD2	TGCGCCAGCAGCTTAGGAGCGGGAGGGACCAATGAGCAGTTCTTC	CASSLGAGGTNEQFF
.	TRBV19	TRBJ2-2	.	TGTGCCAGTAGTACTTTTCCGGGATGGGCGAACACCGGGGAGCTGTTTTTT	CASSTFPGWANTGELFF
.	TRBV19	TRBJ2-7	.	TGTGCCAGTAGCCCACGACGGAGCTCCTACGAGCAGTACTTC	CASSPRRSSYEQYF
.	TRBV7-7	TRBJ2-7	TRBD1	TGTGCTAGCAGCTTAGCGCCGGGACAGAGCTACGAGCAGTACTTC	CASSLAPGQSYEQYF
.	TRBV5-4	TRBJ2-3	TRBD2	TGTGCCAGCAGCTCCGGGACTAGCGGGGCGGACACAGATACGCAGTATTTT	CASSSGTSGADTDTQYF
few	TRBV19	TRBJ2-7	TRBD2	TGTGCCAGTAGTATGGGAGGGTACGAGCAGTACTTC	CASSMGGYEQYF
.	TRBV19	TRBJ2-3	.	TGTGCCAGTAGTAACCAGTACACAGATACGCAGTATTTT	CASSNQYTDTQYF
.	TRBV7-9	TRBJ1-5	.	TGTGCCAGCAGCTTGGCTAGCAATCAGCCCCAGCATTTT	CASSLASNQPQHF
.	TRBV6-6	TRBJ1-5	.	TGTGCCAGCAGTTACTGGGGGGGGGTGCAGCCCCAGCATTTT	CASSYWGGVQPQHF
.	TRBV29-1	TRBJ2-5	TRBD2	TGCAGCGTAACCGGACTAGCGGGAGGAAGGGAGACCCAGTACTTC	CSVTGLAGGRETQYF
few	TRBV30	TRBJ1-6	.	TGTGCCTGGGGGTTGGGCAATTCACCCCTCCACTTT	CAWGLGNSPLHF
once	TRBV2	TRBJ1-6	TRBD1	TGTGCCGGGGGGCAAACAGGGGGCGCTTCACCCCTCCACTTT	CAGGQTGGASPLHF
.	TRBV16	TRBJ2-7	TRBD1	TGTGCCAGCAGCCTACGAGTCAGGGGGCTCGACGAGCAGTACTTC	CASSLRVRGLDEQYF
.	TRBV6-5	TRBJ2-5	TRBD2	TGTGCCAGCAGTAAACACCGGGGACTAGAGGAGACCCAGTACTTC	CASSKHRGLEETQYF
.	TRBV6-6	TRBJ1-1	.	TGTGCCAGCAGTTACCGGGAAGGGTCTGAAGCTTTCTTT	CASSYREGSEAFF
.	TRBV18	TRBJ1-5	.	TGTGCCAGCTCAGCAGGGGAAGGGTCCGGTCAGCCCCAGCATTTT	CASSAGEGSGQPQHF
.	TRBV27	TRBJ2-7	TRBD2	TGTGCCAGCAGCCGTGGGACTAGCAGCTACGAGCAGTACTTC	CASSRGTSSYEQYF
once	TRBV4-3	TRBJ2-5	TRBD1	TGCGCCAGCAGCAGGCAGGGGGATGAGACCCAGTACTTC	CASSRQGDETQYF
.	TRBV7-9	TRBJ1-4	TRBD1	TGTGCCAGCAGCCTCAGGGGGCCGGGAGAAAAACTGTTTTTT	CASSLRGPGEKLFF
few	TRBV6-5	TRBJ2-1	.	TGTGCCAGCAGTTACAGGCAGGGATTGAATGAGCAGTTCTTC	CASSYRQGLNEQFF
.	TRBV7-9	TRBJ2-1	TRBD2	TGTGCCAGCAGCGCGGGACTAAGATCGAGGGATGAGCAGTTCTTC	CASSAGLRSRDEQFF
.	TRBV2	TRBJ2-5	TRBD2	TGTGCCTCTAGCGGGGATCAAGAGACCCAGTACTTC	CASSGDQETQYF
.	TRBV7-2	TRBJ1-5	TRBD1	TGTGCCAGCAGCTTAAGACAGGGGAGAGATCAGCCCCAGCATTTT	CASSLRQGRDQPQHF
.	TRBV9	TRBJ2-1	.	TGTGCCAGCAGCGTAGACGACTTTCTCCCCAATGATCTGTTCTTC	CASSVDDFLPNDLFF